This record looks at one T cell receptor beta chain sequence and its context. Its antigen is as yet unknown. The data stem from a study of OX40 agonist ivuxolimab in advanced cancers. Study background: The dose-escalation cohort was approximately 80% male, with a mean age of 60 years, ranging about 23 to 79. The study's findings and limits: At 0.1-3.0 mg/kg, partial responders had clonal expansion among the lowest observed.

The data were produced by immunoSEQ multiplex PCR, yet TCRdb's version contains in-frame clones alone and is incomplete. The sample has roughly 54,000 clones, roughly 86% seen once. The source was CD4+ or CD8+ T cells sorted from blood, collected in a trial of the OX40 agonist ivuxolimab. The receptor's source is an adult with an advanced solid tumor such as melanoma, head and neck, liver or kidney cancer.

In DNA form, the CDR3 reads TGTGCCAGCAGCTTAATGGCCACTCCTAACTATGGCTACACCTTC. Its protein product is CASSLMATPNYGYTF. J is TRBJ1-2 and V is TRBV7-3; D ambiguous. Germline V gives CDR1 SGHTA, CDR2 FQGTGA. The V gene lost 1 base and the J gene lost 0 bases, with 9 bases spanning the gap. The CDR3 runs to 15 residues.